A single sample is the source of the 3 T cell receptor beta chains below, sequenced in a study of CD8+CD57+ T cells in acquired aplastic anemia. The study profiled TCR beta VDJ and CDR3 using genomic DNA as template. TCRdb reprocessed the reads with MiXCR, giving one entry per CDR3 protein. The sample lists approximately 300,000 distinct CDR3 sequences, 50% to 65% seen once, with roughly 1.2% in the top ten. Flow cytometry had shown expanded CD8+CD57+ cells in the patients chosen for sequencing. Sequencing was carried out using sorted CD4+, CD8+, or CD8+CD57+ T cells (not recorded which) from PBMCs. The receptors stem from a human donor with aplastic anemia.

The V and J genes are TRBV9 and TRBJ2-7; either TRBD1 or TRBD2 may supply D (5 bases each). The CDR3 consists of 14 residues. Trimming stripped 4 bases from V and 2 bases from J, with 13 bases between. The germline V gene encodes CDR1 SGDLS and CDR2 YYNGEE. As DNA, the CDR3 is TGTGCCAGCAGCCATAGGGACGTAACCTACGAGCAGTACTTC. It encodes CASSHRDVTYEQYF.

This clonotype has only one observation. This rearrangement joins TRBV2 to TRBJ1-1; D is unresolved. This CDR3 comprises 13 residues. Deletions cut 3 bases from V and 0 bases from J, with 5 bases between. Germline V CDR1 and CDR2: SNHLY, FYNNEI. The CDR3 DNA follows: TGTGCCAGCAGTGACGGATTGAACACTGAAGCTTTCTTT. Its protein product is CASSDGLNTEAFF.

This chain joins TRBV7-9 and TRBJ2-3; D ambiguous. This CDR3 has 12 amino acids. Trimming pared 3 bases from V and 5 bases from J, leaving 6 bases between. Germline V gene lookup returns CDR1 SEHNR and CDR2 FQNEAQ (reference sequence). CDR3 sequence: CASSFKLDTQYF. The CDR3 nucleotides read TGTGCCAGCAGCTTCAAGTTAGATACGCAGTATTTT.